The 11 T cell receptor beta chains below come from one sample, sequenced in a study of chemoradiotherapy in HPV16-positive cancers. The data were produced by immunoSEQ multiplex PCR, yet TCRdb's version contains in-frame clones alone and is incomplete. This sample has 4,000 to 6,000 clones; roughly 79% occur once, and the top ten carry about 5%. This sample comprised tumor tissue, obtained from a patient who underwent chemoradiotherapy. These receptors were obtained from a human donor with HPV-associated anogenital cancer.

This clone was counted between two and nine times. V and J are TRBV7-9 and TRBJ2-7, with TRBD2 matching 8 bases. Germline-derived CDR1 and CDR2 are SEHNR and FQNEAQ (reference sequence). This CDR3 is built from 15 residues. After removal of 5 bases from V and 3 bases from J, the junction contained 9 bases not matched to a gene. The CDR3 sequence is CASSPPLAADYEQYF. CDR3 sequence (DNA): TGTGCCAGCAGCCCACCACTAGCGGCCGACTACGAGCAGTACTTC.

The CDR3 DNA follows: TGCGCCAGCAGCCCCGGACAGGGGCAGTACTTC. Encoded protein: CASSPGQGQYF. The J gene is TRBJ2-7, the V gene TRBV5-1; 8 positions match TRBD1. J was trimmed by 9 bases and V by 4 bases; bases with no gene match: 3. CDR3 length equals 11 residues. The germline gives CDR1 SGHRS, CDR2 YFSETQ.

The CDR3 bases are TGTGCCAGCAGCCCCCTAGGTGTTGAGCAGTTCTTC. As protein: CASSPLGVEQFF. This chain connects TRBV14 to TRBJ2-1; no definite D call. This CDR3 region has 12 residues. Deletions cut 4 bases from V and 9 bases from J, with 10 bases between. Germline V lookup: CDR1 SGHDN, CDR2 FVKESK.

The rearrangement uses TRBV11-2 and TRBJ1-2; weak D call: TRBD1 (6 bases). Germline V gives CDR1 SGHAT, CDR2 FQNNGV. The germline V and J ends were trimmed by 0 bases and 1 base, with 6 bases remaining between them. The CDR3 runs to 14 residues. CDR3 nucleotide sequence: TGTGCCAGCAGCTTAGACAGGGGTAACTATGGCTACACCTTC. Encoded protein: CASSLDRGNYGYTF.

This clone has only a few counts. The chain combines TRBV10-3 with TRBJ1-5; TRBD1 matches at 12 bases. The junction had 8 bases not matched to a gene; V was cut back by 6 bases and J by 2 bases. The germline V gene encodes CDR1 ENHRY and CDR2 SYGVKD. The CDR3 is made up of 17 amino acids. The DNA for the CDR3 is TGTGCCATCAGCCCGGGACAGGGGGCAGGCGGCAATCAGCCCCAGCATTTT. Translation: CAISPGQGAGGNQPQHF.

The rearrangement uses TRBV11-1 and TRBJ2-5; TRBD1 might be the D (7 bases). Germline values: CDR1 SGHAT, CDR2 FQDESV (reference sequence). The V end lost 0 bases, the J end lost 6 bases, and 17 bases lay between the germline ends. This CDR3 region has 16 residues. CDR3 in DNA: TGTGCCAGCAGCTTAGCAGGAGGGGGCACCGCGAAGACCCAGTACTTC. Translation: CASSLAGGGTAKTQYF. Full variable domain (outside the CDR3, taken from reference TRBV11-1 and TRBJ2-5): EAEVAQSPRYKITEKSQAVAFWCDPISGHATLYWYRQILGQGPELLVQFQDESVVDDSQLPKDRFSAERLKGVDSTLKIQPAELGDSAMYLCASSLAGGGTAKTQYFGPGTRLLVL.

In DNA, the CDR3 is TGTGCCAGCAGTCCACTACAGGGGGCGCATCAGCCCCAGCATTTT. This codes for CASSPLQGAHQPQHF. V gene TRBV6-5 combines with J gene TRBJ1-5, with 9 bases that match TRBD1. V lost 5 bases, J lost 5 bases, and 7 bases stayed unmatched. There are 15 residues in the CDR3. Germline V gene lookup returns CDR1 MNHEY and CDR2 SVGAGI.

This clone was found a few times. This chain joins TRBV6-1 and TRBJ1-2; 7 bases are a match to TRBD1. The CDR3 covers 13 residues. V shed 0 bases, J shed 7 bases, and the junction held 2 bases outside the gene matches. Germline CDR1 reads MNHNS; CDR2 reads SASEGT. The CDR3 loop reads CASSEAPGGGYTF. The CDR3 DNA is TGTGCCAGCAGTGAAGCCCCAGGGGGTGGCTACACCTTC.

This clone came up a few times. CDR3 sequence: CASSEAGDTGELFF. CDR3 nucleotides: TGTGCCAGCAGTGAAGCGGGGGACACCGGGGAGCTGTTTTTT. The V and J genes are TRBV6-4 and TRBJ2-2; the match to TRBD2 covers 8 bases. This CDR3 has 14 amino acids. Germline assignment: CDR1 MRHNA and CDR2 SNTAGT. V gave up 3 bases and J gave up 3 bases; unmatched junction bases: 0.

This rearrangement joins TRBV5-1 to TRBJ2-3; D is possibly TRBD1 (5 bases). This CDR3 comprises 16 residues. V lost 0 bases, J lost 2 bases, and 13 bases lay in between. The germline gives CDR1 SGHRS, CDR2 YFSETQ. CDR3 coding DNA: TGCGCCAGCAGCTTGGCCGCCGCGACAGCCACAGATACGCAGTATTTT. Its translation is CASSLAAATATDTQYF.

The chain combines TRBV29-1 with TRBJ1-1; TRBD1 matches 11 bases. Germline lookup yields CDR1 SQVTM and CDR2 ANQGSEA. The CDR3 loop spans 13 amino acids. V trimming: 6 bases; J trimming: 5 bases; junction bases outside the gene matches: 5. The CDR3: CSVNRDRGTEAFF. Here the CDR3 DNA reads TGCAGCGTGAACCGGGACAGGGGGACTGAAGCTTTCTTT.